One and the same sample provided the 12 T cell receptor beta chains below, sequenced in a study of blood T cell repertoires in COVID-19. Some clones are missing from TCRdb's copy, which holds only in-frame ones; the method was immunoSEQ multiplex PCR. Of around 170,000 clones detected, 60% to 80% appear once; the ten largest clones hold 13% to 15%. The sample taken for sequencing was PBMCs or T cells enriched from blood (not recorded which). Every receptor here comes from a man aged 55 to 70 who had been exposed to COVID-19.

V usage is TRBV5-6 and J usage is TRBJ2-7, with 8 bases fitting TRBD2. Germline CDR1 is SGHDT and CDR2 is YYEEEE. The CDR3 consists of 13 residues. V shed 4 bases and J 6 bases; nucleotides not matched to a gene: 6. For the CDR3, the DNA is TGTGCCAGCAGCATGGGACTAGTACTCGAGCAGTACTTC. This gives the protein CASSMGLVLEQYF.

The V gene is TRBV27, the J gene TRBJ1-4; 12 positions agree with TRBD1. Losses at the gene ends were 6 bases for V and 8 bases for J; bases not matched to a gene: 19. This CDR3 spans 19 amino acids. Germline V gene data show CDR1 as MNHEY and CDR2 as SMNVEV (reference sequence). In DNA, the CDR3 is TGTGCCAGCAGAACAACCCGTCTAAGGGACAGGGGGCCTGACGAAAAACTGTTTTTT. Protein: CASRTTRLRDRGPDEKLFF.

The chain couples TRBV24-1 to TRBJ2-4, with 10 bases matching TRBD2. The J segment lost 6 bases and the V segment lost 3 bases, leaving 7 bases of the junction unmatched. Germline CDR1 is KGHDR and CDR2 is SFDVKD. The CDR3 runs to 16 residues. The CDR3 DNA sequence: TGTGCCACCAGTGATCCTAGCGGGAGATGGGGAAACATTCAGTACTTC. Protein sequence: CATSDPSGRWGNIQYF.

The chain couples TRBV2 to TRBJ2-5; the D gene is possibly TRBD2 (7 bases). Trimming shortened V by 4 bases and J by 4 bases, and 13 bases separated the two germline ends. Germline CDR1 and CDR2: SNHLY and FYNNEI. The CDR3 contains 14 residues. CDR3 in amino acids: CASSGQGRGETQYF. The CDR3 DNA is TGTGCCAGCAGTGGGCAGGGGAGGGGAGAGACCCAGTACTTC.

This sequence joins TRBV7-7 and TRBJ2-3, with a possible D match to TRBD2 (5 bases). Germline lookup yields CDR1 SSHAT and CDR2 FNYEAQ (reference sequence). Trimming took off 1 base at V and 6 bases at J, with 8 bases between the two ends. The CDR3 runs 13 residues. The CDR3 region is CASSLDRGDTQYF. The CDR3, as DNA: TGTGCCAGCAGCTTAGATCGAGGGGATACGCAGTATTTT.

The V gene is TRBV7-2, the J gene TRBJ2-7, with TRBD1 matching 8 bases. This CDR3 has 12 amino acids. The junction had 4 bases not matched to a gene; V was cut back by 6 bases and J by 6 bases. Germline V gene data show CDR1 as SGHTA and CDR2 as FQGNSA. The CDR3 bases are TGTGCCAGCAGTCATACAGGGGGCGAGCAGTACTTC. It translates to CASSHTGGEQYF. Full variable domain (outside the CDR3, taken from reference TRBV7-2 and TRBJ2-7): GAGVSQSPSNKVTEKGKDVELRCDPISGHTALYWYRQSLGQGLEFLIYFQGNSAPDKSGLPSDRFSAERTGGSVSTLTIQRTQQEDSAVYLCASSHTGGEQYFGPGTRLTVT.

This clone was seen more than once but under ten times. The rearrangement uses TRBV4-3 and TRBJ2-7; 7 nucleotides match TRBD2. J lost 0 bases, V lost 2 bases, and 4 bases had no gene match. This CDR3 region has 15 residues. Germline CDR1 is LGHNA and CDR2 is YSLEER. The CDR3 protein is CASSQLAVSSYEQYF. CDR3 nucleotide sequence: TGCGCCAGCAGCCAACTAGCGGTTAGCTCCTACGAGCAGTACTTC.

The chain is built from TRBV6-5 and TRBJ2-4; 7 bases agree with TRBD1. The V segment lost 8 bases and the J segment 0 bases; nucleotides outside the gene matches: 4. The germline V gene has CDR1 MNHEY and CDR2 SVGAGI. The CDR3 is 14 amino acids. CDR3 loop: CASGDSLAKNIQYF. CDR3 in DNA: TGTGCCAGCGGGGACAGCCTAGCCAAAAACATTCAGTACTTC.

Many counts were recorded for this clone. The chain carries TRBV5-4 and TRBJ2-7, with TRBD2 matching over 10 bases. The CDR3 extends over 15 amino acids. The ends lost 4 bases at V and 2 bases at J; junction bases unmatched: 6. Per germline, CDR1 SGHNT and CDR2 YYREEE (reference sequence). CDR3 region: CASSPGLAAAYEQYF. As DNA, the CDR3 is TGTGCCAGCAGCCCCGGACTAGCGGCTGCCTACGAGCAGTACTTC.

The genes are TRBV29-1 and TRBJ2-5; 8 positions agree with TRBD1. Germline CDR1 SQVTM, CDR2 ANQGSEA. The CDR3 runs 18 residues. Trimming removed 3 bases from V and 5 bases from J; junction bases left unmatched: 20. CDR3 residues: CSVEDLRTGRARRETQYF. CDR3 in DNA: TGCAGCGTTGAGGACCTAAGGACAGGGCGCGCTAGGCGGGAGACCCAGTACTTC.

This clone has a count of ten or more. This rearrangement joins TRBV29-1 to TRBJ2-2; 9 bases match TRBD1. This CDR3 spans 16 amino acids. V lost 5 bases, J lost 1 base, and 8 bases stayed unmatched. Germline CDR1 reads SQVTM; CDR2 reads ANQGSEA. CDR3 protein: CSVPRTGALNTGELFF. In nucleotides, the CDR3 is TGCAGCGTTCCAAGGACAGGGGCCCTGAACACCGGGGAGCTGTTTTTT.

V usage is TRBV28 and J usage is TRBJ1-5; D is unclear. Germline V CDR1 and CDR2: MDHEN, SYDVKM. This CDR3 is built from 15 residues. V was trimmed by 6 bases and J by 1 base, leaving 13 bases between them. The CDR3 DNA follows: TGTGCCAGCAGCCTAGAGAGCCAAAGCAATCAGCCCCAGCATTTT. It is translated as CASSLESQSNQPQHF.